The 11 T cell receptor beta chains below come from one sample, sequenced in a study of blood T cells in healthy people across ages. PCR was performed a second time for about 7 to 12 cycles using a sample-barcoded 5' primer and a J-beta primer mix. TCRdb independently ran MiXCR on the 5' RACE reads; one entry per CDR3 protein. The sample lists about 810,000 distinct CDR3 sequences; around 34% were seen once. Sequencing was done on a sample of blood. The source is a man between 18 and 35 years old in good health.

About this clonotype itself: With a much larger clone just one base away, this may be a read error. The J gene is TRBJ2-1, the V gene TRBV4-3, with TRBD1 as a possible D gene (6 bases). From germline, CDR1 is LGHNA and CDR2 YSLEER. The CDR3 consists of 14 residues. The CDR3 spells CVSSHGNRDNEQFF. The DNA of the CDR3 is TGCGTCAGCAGCCATGGCAACAGGGACAATGAGCAGTTCTTC.

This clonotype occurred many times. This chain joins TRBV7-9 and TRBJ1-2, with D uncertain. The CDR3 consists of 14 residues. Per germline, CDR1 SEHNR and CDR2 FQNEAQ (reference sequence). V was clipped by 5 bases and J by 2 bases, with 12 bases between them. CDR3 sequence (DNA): TGTGCCAGCAGCCCACGTAGCAGAAACTATGGCTACACCTTC. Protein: CASSPRSRNYGYTF.

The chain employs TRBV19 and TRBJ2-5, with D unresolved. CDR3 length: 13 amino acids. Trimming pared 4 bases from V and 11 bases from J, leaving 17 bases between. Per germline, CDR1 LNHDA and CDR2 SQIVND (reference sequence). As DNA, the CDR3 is TGTGCCAGTAGTAGTCAGGATAAGAATGAGCAGTACTTC. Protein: CASSSQDKNEQYF.

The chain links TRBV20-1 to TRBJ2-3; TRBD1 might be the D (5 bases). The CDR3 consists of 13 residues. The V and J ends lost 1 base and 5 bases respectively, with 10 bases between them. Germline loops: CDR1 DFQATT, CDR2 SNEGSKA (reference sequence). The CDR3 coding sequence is TGCAGTGCTAGAGTAGGGGTCCGAGATACGCAGTATTTT. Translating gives CSARVGVRDTQYF.

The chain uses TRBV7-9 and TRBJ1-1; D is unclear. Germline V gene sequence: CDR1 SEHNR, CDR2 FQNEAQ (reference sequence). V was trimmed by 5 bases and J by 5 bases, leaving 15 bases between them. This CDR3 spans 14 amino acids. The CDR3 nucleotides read TGTGCCAGCAGCGTAGTTAGGGAGGGAACTGAAGCTTTCTTT. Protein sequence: CASSVVREGTEAFF.

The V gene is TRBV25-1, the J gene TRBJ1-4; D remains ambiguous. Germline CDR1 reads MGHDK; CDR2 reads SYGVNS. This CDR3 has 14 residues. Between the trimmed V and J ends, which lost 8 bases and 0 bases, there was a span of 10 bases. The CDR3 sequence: CASGSLTTNEKLFF. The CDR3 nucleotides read TGTGCCAGCGGTTCCCTCACAACTAATGAAAAACTGTTTTTT.

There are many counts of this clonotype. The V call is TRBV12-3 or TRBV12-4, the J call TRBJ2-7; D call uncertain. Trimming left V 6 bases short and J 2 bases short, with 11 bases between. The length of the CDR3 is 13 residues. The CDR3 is CASSVRATYEQYF. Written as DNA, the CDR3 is TGTGCCAGCAGCGTACGGGCTACCTACGAGCAGTACTTC.

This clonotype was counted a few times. The CDR3 region has the DNA TGCGCCAGCAGCCAAGGTTCCGCCAGGGGTGGTACCGGGGAGCTGTTTTTT. Its protein product is CASSQGSARGGTGELFF. This sequence joins TRBV4-3 and TRBJ2-2; TRBD1 might be the D (6 bases). The V end lost 1 base, the J end lost 5 bases, and 17 bases lay between the germline ends. The germline CDR1 and CDR2 sequences are LGHNA and YSLEER. This CDR3 is 17 amino acids long.

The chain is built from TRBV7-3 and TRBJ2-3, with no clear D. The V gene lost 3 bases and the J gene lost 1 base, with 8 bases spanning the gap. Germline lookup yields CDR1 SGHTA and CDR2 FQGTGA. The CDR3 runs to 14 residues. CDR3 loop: CASSLGIGTDTQYF. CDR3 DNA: TGTGCCAGCAGCTTGGGGATAGGCACAGATACGCAGTATTTT.

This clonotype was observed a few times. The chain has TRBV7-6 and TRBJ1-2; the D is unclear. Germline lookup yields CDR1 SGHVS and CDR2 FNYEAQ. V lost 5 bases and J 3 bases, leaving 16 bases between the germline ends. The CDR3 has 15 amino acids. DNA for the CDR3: TGTGCCAGCAGCCCCGGGCCACCGACGGACTATGGCTACACCTTC. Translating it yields CASSPGPPTDYGYTF.

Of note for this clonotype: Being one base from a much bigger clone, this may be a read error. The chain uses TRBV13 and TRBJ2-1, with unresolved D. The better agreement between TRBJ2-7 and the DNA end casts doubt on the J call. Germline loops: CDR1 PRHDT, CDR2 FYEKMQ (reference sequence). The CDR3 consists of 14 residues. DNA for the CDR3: TGTGCCAGCAGCTTAGTGCGCTCCGACAATGAGCAGTACTTC. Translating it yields CASSLVRSDNEQYF.